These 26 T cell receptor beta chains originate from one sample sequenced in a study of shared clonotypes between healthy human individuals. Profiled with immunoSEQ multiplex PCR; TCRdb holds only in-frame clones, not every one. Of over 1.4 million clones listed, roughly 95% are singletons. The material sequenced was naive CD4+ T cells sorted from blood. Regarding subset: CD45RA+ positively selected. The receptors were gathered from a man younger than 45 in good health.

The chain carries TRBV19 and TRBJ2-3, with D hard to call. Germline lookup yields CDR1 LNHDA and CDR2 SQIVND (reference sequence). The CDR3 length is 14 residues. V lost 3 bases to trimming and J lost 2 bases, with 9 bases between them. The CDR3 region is CASSISQVTDTQYF. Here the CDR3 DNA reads TGTGCCAGTAGTATCAGTCAGGTCACAGATACGCAGTATTTT. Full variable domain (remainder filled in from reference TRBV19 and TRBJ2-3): DGGITQSPKYLFRKEGQNVTLSCEQNLNHDAMYWYRQDPGQGLRLIYYSQIVNDFQKGDIAEGYSVSREKKESFPLTVTSAQKNPTAFYLCASSISQVTDTQYFGPGTRLTVL.

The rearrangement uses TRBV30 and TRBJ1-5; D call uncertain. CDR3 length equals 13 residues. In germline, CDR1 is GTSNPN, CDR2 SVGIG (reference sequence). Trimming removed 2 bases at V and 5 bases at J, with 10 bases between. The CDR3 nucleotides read TGTGCCTGGAGTACGGGAAATCATCAGCCCCAGCATTTT. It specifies CAWSTGNHQPQHF.

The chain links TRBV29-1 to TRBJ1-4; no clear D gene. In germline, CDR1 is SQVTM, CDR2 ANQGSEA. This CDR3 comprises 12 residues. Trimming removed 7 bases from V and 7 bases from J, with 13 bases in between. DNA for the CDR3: TGCAGCGGGAAGCGGGGAAGTGAAAAACTGTTTTTT. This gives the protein CSGKRGSEKLFF.

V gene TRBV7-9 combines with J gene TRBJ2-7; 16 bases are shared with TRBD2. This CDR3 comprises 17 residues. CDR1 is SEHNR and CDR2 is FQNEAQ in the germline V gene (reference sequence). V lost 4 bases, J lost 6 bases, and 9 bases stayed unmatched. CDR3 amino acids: CASSSGLAGGVMSEQYF. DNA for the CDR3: TGTGCCAGCAGCTCGGGACTAGCGGGAGGGGTAATGAGCGAGCAGTACTTC.

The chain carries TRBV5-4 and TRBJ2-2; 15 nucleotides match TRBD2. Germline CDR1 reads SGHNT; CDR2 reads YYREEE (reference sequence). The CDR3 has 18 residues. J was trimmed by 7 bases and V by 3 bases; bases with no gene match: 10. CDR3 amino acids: CASSSGTSGRRLGGELFF. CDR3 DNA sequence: TGTGCCAGCAGCTCAGGGACTAGCGGGAGGCGTTTAGGCGGGGAGCTGTTTTTT.

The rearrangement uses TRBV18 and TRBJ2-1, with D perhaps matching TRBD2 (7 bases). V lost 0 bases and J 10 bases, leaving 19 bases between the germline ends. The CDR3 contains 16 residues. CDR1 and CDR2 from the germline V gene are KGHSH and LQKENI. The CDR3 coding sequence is TGTGCCAGCTCACCACCGGGGGGGGCTGGTCGACTCGAGCAGTTCTTC. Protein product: CASSPPGGAGRLEQFF.

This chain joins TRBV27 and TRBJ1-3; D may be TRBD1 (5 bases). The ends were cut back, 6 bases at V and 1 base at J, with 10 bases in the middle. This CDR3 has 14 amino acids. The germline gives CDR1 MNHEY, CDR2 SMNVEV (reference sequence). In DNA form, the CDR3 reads TGTGCCAGCAGATTTCAGGGATCTGGAAACACCATATATTTT. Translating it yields CASRFQGSGNTIYF.

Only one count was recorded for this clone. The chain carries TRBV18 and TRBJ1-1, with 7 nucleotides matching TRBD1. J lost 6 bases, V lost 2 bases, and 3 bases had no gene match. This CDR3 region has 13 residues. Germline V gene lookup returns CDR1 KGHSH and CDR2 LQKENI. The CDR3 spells CASSPDQGAEAFF. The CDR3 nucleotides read TGTGCCAGCTCACCAGACCAGGGGGCTGAAGCTTTCTTT.

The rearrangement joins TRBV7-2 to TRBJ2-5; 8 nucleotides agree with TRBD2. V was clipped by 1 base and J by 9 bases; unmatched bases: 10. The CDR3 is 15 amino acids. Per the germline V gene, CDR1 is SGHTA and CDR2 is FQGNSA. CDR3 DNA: TGTGCCAGCAGCTTAGACTTGCGGGGGGAGGGTGCCCAGTACTTC. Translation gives CASSLDLRGEGAQYF.

The CDR3 is CASSSGTGGASPHEQYF. The DNA for the CDR3 is TGTGCCAGCAGCTCCGGGACAGGGGGCGCCTCTCCCCACGAGCAGTACTTC. The chain combines TRBV13 with TRBJ2-7; 12 bases map to TRBD1. The CDR3 has 17 amino acids. With 4 bases clipped from V and 5 bases from J, the junction kept 12 bases outside the gene matches. Germline V gene data show CDR1 as PRHDT and CDR2 as FYEKMQ (reference sequence).

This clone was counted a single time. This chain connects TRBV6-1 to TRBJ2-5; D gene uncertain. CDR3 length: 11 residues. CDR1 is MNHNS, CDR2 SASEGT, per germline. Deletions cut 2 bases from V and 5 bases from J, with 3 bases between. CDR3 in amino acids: CASSEPETQYF. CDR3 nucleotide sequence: TGTGCCAGCAGTGAACCTGAGACCCAGTACTTC.

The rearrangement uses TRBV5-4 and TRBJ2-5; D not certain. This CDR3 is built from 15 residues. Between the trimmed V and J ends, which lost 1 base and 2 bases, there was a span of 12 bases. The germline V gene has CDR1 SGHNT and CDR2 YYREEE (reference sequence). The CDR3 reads CASSLLPRRQETQYF. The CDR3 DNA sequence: TGTGCCAGCAGCTTGCTGCCCCGGAGACAAGAGACCCAGTACTTC.

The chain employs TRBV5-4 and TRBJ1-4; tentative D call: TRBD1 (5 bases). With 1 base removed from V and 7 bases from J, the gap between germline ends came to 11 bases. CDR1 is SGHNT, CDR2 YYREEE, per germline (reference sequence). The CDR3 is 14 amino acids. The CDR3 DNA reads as TGTGCCAGCAGCTTGCGCCAGGGTTTTGAAAAACTGTTTTTT. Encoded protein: CASSLRQGFEKLFF. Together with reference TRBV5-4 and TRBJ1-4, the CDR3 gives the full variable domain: ETGVTQSPTHLIKTRGQQVTLRCSSQSGHNTVSWYQQALGQGPQFIFQYYREEENGRGNFPPRFSGLQFPNYSSELNVNALELDDSALYLCASSLRQGFEKLFFGSGTQLSVL.

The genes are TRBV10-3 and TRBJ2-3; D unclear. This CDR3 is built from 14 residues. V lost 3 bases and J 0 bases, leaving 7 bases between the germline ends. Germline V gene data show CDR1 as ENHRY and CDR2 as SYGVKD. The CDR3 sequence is CAISEGASTDTQYF. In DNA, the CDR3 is TGTGCCATCAGTGAAGGAGCTAGCACAGATACGCAGTATTTT.

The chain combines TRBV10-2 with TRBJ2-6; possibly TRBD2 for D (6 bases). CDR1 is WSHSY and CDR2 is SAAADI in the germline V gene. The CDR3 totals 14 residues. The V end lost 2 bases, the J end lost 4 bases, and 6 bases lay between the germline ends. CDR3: CASSEAGGANVLTF. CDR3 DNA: TGCGCCAGCAGTGAGGCGGGAGGGGCCAACGTCCTGACTTTC.

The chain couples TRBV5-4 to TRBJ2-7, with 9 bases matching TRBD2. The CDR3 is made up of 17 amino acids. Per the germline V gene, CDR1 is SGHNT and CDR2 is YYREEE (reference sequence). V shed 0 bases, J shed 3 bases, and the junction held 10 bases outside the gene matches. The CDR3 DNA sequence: TGTGCCAGCAGCTTGGGGGCCAGCGGGAGGATCAACTACGAGCAGTACTTC. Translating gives CASSLGASGRINYEQYF.

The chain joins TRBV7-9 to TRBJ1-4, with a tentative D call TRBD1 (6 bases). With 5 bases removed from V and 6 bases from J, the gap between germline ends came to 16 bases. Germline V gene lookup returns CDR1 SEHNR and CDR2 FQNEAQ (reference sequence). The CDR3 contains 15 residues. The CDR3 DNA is TGTGCCAGCAGCACGCGACAGGAGCGGGATGAAAAACTGTTTTTT. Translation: CASSTRQERDEKLFF.

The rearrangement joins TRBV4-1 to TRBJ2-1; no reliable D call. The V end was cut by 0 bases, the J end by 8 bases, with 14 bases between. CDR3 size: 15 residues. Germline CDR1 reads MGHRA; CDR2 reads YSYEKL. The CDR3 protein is CASSQDRAAYYEQFF. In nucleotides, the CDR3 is TGCGCCAGCAGCCAAGATCGGGCAGCTTACTATGAGCAGTTCTTC.

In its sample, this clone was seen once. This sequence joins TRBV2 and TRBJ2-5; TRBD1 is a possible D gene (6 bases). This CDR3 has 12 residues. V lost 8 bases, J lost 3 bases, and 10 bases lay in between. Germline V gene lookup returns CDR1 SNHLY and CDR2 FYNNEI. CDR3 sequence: CASGDNKETQYF. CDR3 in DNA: TGTGCCAGCGGGGACAACAAAGAGACCCAGTACTTC. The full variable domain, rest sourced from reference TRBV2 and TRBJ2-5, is EPEVTQTPSHQVTQMGQEVILRCVPISNHLYFYWYRQILGQKVEFLVSFYNNEISEKSEIFDDQFSVERPDGSNFTLKIRSTKLEDSAMYFCASGDNKETQYFGPGTRLLVL.

In nucleotides, the CDR3 is TGTGCCAGCTCACGCCAGGGGAACAATCAGCCCCAGCATTTT. Translated, it gives CASSRQGNNQPQHF. This sequence joins TRBV18 and TRBJ1-5, with D perhaps TRBD1 (6 bases). Looked up from germline, CDR1 is KGHSH and CDR2 is LQKENI. V dropped 4 bases and J dropped 3 bases, with 10 bases sitting between them. This CDR3 region has 14 residues.

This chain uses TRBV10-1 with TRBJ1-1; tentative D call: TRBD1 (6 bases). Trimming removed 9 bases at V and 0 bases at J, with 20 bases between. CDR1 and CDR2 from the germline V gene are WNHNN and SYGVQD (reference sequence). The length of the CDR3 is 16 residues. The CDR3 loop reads CASPRQATAMNTEAFF. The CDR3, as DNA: TGCGCCAGTCCTAGACAGGCCACCGCAATGAACACTGAAGCTTTCTTT.

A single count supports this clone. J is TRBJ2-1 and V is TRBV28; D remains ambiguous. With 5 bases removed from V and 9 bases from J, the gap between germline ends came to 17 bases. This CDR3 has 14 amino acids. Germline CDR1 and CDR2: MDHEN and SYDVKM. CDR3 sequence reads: CASSPSPSRTEQFF. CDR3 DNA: TGTGCCAGCAGTCCGAGTCCCTCTAGGACTGAGCAGTTCTTC.

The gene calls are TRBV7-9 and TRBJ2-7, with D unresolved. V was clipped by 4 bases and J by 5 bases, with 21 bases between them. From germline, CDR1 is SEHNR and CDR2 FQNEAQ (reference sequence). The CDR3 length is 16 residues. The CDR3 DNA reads TGTGCCAGCAGCTCCCTCCGAGCTCTCCCCTCTGACGAGCAGTACTTC. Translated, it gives CASSSLRALPSDEQYF.

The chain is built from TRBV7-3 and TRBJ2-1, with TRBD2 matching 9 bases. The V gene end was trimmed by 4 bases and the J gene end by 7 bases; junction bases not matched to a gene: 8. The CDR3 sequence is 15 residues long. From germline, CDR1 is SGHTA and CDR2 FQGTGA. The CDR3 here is CASSWFSGGKNEQFF. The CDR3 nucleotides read TGTGCCAGCAGCTGGTTTAGCGGGGGAAAGAATGAGCAGTTCTTC.

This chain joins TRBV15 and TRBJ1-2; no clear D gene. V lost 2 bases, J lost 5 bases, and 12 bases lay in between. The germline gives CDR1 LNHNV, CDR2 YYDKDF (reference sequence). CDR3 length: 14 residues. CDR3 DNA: TGTGCCACCAGCAGATCGGGGTGGAGGTATGGCTACACCTTC. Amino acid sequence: CATSRSGWRYGYTF.

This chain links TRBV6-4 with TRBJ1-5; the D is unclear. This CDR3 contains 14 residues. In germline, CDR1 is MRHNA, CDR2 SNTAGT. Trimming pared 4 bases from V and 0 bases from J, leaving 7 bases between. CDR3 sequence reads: CASSAEYSNQPQHF. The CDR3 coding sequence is TGTGCCAGCAGTGCCGAATATAGCAATCAGCCCCAGCATTTT.